This T cell receptor (beta chain) originates from a study of T cell responses to AZD1222 COVID-19 vaccine. In germline, CDR1 is MNHEY, CDR2 SMNVEV (reference sequence). Trimming took off 6 bases at V and 2 bases at J, with 13 bases between the two ends. CDR3 size: 14 residues. Sequenced by immunoSEQ multiplex PCR; TCRdb stores in-frame clones only, minus some. The table lists 65,000 to 80,000 clones, roughly 91% of them singletons, with approximately 4.8% in the top ten. Sequenced here: peripheral blood, sampled 28 days after the second dose of the MenACWY control vaccine. This TCR derives from an adult who received the MenACWY meningococcal vaccine as a control. The gene calls are TRBV27 and TRBJ1-2, with D unclear. CDR3 region: CASRPLGRNYGYTF. In DNA, the CDR3 is TGTGCCAGCAGACCTTTGGGGAGAAACTATGGCTACACCTTC.